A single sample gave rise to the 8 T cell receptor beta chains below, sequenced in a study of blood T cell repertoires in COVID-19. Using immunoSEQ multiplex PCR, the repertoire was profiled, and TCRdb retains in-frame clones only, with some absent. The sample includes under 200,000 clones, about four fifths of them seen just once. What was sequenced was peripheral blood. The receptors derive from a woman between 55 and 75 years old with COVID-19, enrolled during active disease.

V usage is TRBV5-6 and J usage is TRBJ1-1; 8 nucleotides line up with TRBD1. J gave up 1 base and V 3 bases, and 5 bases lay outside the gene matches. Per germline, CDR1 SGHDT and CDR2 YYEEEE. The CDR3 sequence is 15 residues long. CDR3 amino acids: CASSWGDRWNTEAFF. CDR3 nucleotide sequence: TGTGCCAGCAGCTGGGGGGACAGGTGGAACACTGAAGCTTTCTTT.

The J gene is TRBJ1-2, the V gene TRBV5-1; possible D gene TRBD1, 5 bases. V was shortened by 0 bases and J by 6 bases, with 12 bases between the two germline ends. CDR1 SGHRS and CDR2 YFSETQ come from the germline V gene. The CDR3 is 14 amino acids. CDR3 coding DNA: TGCGCCAGCAGCTTGGCCCCCCCGGGGGATGGCTACACCTTC. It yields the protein CASSLAPPGDGYTF.

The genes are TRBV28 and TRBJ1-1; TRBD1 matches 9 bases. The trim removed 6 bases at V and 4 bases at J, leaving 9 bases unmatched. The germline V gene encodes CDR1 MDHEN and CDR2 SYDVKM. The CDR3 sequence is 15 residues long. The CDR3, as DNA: TGTGCCAGCAGCGAAAACAGGGGGCGAAGCACTGAAGCTTTCTTT. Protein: CASSENRGRSTEAFF.

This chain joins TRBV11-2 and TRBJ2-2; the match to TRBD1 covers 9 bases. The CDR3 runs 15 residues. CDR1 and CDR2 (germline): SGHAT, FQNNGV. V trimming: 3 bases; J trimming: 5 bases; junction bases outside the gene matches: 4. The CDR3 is CASSFTGGRTGELFF. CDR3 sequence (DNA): TGTGCCAGCAGCTTCACAGGGGGCAGAACCGGGGAGCTGTTTTTT.

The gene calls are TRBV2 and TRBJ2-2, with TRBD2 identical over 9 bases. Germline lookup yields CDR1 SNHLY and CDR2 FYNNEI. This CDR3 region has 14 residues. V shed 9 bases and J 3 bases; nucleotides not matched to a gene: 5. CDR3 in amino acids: CASSGRTDTGELFF. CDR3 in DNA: TGTGCCAGTAGCGGGAGAACGGACACCGGGGAGCTGTTTTTT.

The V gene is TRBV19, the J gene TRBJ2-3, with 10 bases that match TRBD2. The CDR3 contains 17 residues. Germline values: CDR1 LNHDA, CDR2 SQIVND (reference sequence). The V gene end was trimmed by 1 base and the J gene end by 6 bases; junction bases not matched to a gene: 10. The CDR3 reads CASSIGRASGSFDTQYF. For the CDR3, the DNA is TGTGCCAGTAGTATAGGGAGGGCTAGCGGGAGTTTCGATACGCAGTATTTT.

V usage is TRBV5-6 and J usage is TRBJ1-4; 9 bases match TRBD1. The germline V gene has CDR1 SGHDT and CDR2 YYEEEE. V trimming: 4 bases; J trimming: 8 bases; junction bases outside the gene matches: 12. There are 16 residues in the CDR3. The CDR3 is CASSPGGQGRREKLFF. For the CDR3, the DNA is TGTGCCAGCAGCCCAGGCGGACAGGGGAGGAGGGAAAAACTGTTTTTT. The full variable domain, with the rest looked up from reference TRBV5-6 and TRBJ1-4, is DAGVTQSPTHLIKTRGQQVTLRCSPKSGHDTVSWYQQALGQGPQFIFQYYEEEERQRGNFPDRFSGHQFPNYSSELNVNALLLGDSALYLCASSPGGQGRREKLFFGSGTQLSVL.

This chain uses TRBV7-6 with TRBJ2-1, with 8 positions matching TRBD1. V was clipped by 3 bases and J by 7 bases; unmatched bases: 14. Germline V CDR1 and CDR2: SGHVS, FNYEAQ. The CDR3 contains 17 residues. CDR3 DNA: TGTGCCAGCAGCTTTTGGGTCCGAGGACAGGGAGGAAATGAGCAGTTCTTC. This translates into CASSFWVRGQGGNEQFF.